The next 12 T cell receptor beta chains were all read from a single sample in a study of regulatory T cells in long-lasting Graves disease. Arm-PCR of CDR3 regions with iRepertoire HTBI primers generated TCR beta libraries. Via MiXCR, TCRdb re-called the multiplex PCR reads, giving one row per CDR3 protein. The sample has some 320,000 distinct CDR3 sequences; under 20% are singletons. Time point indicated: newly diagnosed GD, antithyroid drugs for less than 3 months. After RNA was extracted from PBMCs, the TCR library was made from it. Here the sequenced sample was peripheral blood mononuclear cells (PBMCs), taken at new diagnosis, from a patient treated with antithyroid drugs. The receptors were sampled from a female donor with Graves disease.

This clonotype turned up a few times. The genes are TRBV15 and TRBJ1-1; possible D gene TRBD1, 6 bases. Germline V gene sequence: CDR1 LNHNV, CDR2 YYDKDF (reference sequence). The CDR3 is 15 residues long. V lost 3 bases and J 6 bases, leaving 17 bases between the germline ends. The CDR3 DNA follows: TGTGCCACCAGCAGGCCCACAGGGTTCGTCCCTGAAGCTTTCTTT. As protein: CATSRPTGFVPEAFF.

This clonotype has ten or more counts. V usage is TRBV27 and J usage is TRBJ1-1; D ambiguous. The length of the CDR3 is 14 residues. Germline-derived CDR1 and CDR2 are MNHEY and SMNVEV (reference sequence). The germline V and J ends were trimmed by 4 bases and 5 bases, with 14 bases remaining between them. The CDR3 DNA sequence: TGTGCCAGCAGTTCCCGGACGGTGGGGACTGAAGCTTTCTTT. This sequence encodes CASSSRTVGTEAFF.

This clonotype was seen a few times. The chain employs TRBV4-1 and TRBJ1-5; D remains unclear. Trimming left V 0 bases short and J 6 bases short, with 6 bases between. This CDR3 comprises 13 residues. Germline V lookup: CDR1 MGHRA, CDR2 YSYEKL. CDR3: CASSQEGSQPQHF. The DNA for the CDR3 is TGCGCCAGCAGCCAAGAGGGTAGTCAGCCCCAGCATTTT.

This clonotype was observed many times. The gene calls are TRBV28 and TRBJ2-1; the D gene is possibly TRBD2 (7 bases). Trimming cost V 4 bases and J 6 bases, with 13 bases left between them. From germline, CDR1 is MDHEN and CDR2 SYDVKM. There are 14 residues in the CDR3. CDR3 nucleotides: TGTGCCAGCAGTTCCGGGGGGCTCGGCAATGAGCAGTTCTTC. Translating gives CASSSGGLGNEQFF.

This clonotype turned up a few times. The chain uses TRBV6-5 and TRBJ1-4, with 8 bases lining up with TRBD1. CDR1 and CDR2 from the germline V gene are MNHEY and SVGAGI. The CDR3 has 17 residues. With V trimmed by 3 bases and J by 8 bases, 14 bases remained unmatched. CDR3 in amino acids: CASSYAGQATFREKLFF. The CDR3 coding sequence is TGTGCCAGCAGTTATGCGGGACAGGCAACCTTTAGGGAAAAACTGTTTTTT.

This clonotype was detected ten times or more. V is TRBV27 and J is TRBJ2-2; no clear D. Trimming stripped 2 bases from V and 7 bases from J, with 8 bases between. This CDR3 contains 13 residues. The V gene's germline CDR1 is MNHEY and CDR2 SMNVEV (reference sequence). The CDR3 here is CASSLLRGGELFF. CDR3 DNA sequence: TGTGCCAGCAGTTTACTCCGAGGCGGGGAGCTGTTTTTT.

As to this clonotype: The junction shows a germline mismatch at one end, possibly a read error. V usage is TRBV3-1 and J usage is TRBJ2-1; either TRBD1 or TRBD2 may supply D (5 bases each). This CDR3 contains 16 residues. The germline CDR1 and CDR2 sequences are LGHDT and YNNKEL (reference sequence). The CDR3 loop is CASSPIGAEIYNEQFF. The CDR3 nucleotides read TGCGCCAGCAGCCCCATCGGGGCGGAGATTTACAATGAGCAGTTCTTC.

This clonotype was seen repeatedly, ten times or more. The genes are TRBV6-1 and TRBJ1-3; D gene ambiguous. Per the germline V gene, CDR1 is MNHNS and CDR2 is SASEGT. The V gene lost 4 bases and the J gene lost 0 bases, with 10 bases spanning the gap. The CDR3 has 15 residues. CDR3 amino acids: CASSVDGTSGNTIYF. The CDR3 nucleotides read TGTGCCAGCAGTGTGGACGGAACCTCTGGAAACACCATATATTTT.

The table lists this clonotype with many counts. The CDR3 nucleotides are TGCAGTGCTAGAAGGGGCGTAGTAGGCAATCAGCCCCAGCATTTT. Encoded protein: CSARRGVVGNQPQHF. The V call is TRBV20-1, the J call TRBJ1-5, with TRBD1 as a possible D gene (5 bases). CDR3 size: 15 residues. Germline V gene data show CDR1 as DFQATT and CDR2 as SNEGSKA (reference sequence). V lost 2 bases and J 2 bases, leaving 13 bases between the germline ends.

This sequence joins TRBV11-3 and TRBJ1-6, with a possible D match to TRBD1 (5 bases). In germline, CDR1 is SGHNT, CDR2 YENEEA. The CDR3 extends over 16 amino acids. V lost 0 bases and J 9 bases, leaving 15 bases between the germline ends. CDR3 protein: CASSLDGGASSSPLHF. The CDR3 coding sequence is TGTGCCAGCAGCTTAGATGGAGGGGCGAGCAGTTCACCCCTCCACTTT.

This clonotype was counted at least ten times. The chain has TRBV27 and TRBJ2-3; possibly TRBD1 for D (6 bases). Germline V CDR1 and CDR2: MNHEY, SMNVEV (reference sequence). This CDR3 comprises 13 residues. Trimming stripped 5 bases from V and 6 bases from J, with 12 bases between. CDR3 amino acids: CASSGTRFDTQYF. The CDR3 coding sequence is TGTGCCAGCAGTGGGACACGGTTTGATACGCAGTATTTT.

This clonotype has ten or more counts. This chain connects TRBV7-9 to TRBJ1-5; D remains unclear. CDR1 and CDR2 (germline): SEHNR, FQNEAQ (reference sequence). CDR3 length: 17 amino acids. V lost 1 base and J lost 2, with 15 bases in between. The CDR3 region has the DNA TGTGCCAGCAGCTTAGAGGGCAAGGCAGGAGGCAATCAGCCCCAGCATTTT. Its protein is CASSLEGKAGGNQPQHF.